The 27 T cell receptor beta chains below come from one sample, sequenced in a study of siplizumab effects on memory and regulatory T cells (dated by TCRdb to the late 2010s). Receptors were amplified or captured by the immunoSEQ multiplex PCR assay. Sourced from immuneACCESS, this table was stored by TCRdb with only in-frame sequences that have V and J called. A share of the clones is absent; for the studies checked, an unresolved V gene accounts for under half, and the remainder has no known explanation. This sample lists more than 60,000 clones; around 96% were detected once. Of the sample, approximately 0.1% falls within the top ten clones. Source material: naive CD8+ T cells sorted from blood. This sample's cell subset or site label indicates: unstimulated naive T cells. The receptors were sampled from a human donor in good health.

CDR3 in amino acids: CASSQAGTSGTDTQYF. The CDR3 nucleotides are TGCGCCAGCAGCCAGGCCGGGACTAGCGGCACAGATACGCAGTATTTT. This chain joins TRBV4-1 and TRBJ2-3; TRBD2 matches 10 bases. The CDR3 has 16 residues. V shed 3 bases and J 1 base; nucleotides not matched to a gene: 4. CDR1 MGHRA and CDR2 YSYEKL come from the germline V gene.

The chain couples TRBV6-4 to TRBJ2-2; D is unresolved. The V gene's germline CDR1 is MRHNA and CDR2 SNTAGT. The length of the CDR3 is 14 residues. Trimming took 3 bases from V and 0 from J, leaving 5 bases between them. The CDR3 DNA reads TGTGCCAGCAGTGAAAATACGAACACCGGGGAGCTGTTTTTT. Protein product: CASSENTNTGELFF.

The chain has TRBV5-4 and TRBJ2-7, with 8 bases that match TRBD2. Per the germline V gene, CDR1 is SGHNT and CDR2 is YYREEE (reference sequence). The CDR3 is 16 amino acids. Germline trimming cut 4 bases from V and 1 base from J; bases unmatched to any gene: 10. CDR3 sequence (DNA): TGTGCCAGCAGCGAGCCGGGACTAGGGGCTTCCTACGAGCAGTACTTC. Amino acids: CASSEPGLGASYEQYF. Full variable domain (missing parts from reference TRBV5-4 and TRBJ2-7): ETGVTQSPTHLIKTRGQQVTLRCSSQSGHNTVSWYQQALGQGPQFIFQYYREEENGRGNFPPRFSGLQFPNYSSELNVNALELDDSALYLCASSEPGLGASYEQYFGPGTRLTVT.

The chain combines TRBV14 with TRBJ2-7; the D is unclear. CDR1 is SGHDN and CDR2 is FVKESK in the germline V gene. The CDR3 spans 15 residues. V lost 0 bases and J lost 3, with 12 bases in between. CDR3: CASSQDPQLSYEQYF. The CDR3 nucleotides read TGTGCCAGCAGCCAAGATCCACAGCTTAGCTACGAGCAGTACTTC.

The CDR3 DNA sequence: TGTGCCACCAATCCGGGGTACCAAGAGACCCAGTACTTC. Translated, it gives CATNPGYQETQYF. This rearrangement joins TRBV15 to TRBJ2-5, with D perhaps TRBD2 (5 bases). Trimming cost V 7 bases and J 0 bases, with 9 bases left between them. CDR3 size: 13 residues. The germline V gene has CDR1 LNHNV and CDR2 YYDKDF (reference sequence).

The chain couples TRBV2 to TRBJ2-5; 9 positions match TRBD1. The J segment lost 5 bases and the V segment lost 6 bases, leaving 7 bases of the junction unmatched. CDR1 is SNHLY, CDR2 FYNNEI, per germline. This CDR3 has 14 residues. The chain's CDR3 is CASSLQGAVETQYF. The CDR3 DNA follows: TGTGCCAGCAGCCTACAGGGGGCTGTGGAGACCCAGTACTTC.

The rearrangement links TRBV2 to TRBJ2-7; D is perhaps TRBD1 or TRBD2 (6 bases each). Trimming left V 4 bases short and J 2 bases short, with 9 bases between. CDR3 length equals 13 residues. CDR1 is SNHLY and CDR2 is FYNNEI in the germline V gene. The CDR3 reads CASSAGGPYEQYF. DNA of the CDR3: TGTGCCAGCAGTGCTGGGGGGCCCTACGAGCAGTACTTC.

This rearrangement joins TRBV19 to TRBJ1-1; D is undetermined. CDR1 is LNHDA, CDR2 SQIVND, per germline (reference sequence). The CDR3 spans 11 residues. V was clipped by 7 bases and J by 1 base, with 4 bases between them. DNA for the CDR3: TGTGCCAGTATGAAGAACACTGAAGCTTTCTTT. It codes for CASMKNTEAFF.

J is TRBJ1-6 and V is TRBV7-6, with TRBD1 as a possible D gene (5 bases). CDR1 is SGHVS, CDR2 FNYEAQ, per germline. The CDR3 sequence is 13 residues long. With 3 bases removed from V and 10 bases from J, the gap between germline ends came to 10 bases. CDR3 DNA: TGTGCCAGCAGCTTGGGGGAAGGATCACCCCTCCACTTT. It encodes CASSLGEGSPLHF.

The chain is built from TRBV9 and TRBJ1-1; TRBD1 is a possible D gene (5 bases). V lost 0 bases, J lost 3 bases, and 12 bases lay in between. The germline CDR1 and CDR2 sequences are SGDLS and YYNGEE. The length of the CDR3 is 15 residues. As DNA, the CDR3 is TGTGCCAGCAGCGTAGCTGGGGGTGGCGACACTGAAGCTTTCTTT. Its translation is CASSVAGGGDTEAFF.

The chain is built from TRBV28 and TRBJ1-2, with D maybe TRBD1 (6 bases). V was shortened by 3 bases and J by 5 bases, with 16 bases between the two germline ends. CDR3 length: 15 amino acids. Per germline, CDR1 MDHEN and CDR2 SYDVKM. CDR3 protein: CASSLRQVLKYGYTF. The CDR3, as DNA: TGTGCCAGCAGTTTGAGACAGGTCCTAAAATATGGCTACACCTTC.

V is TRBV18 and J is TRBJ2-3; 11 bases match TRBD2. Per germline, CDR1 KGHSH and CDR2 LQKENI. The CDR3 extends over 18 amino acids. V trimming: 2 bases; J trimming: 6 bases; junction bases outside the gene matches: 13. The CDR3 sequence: CASSPTLAGGMLTDTQYF. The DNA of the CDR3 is TGTGCCAGCTCACCAACCCTAGCGGGGGGTATGCTCACGGATACGCAGTATTTT.

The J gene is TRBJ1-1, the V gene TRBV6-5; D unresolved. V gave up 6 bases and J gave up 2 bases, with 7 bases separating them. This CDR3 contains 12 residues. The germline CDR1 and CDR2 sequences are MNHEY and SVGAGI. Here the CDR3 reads CASRELNTEAFF. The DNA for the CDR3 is TGTGCCAGCAGGGAGTTAAACACTGAAGCTTTCTTT.

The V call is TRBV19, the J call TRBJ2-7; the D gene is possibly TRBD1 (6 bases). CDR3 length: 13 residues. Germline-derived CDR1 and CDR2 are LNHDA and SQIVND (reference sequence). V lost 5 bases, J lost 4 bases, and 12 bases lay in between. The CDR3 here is CASSPGTKYEQYF. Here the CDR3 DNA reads TGTGCCAGTAGTCCAGGGACAAAGTACGAGCAGTACTTC.

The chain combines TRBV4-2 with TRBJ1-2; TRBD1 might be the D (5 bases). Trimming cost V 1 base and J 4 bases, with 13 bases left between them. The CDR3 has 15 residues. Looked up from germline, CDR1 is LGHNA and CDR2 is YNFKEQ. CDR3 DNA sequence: TGTGCCAGCAGCCAAGCATCAGTAGGGACCTATGGCTACACCTTC. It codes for CASSQASVGTYGYTF.

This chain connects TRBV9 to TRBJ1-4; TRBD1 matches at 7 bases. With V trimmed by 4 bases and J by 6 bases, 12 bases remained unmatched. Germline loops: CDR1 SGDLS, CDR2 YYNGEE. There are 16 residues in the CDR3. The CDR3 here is CASSPQGDFLDEKLFF. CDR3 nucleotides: TGTGCCAGCAGCCCCCAGGGGGATTTCCTCGATGAAAAACTGTTTTTT.

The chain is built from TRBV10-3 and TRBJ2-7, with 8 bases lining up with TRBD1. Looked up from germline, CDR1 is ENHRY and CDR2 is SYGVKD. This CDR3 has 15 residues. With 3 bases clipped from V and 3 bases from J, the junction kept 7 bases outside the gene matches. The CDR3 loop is CAISDWTGWGYEQYF. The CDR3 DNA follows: TGTGCCATCAGTGATTGGACAGGGTGGGGCTACGAGCAGTACTTC.

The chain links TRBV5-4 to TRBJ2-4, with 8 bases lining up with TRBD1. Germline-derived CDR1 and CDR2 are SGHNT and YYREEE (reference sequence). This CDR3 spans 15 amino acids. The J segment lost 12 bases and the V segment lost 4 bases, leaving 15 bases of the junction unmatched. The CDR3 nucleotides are TGTGCCAGCAGCGGGAGCTTGGACAGGGCAGGGGGTCAGTACTTC. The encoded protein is CASSGSLDRAGGQYF.

This chain's CDR3 is CASSIGAGLIGELFF. DNA for the CDR3: TGTGCCAGTAGTATAGGGGCAGGGCTGATCGGGGAGCTGTTTTTT. This chain joins TRBV19 and TRBJ2-2; D might be TRBD1 (5 bases). Trimming removed 1 base at V and 7 bases at J, with 13 bases between. Germline CDR1 and CDR2: LNHDA and SQIVND (reference sequence). The CDR3 is 15 residues long. The entire variable domain, with the rest obtained from reference TRBV19 and TRBJ2-2, is as follows: DGGITQSPKYLFRKEGQNVTLSCEQNLNHDAMYWYRQDPGQGLRLIYYSQIVNDFQKGDIAEGYSVSREKKESFPLTVTSAQKNPTAFYLCASSIGAGLIGELFFGEGSRLTVL.

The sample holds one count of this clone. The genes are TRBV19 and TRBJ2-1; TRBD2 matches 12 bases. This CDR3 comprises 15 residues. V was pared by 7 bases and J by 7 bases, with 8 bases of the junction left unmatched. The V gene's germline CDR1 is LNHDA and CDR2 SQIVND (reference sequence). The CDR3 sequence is CASTETSGGPNEQFF. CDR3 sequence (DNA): TGTGCCAGTACCGAGACTAGCGGGGGCCCAAATGAGCAGTTCTTC. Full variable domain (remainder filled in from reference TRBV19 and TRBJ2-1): DGGITQSPKYLFRKEGQNVTLSCEQNLNHDAMYWYRQDPGQGLRLIYYSQIVNDFQKGDIAEGYSVSREKKESFPLTVTSAQKNPTAFYLCASTETSGGPNEQFFGPGTRLTVL.

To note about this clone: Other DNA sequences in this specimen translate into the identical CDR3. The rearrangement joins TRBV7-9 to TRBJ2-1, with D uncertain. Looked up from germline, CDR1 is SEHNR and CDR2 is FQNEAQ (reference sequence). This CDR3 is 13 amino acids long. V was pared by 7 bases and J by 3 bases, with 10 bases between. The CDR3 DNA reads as TGTGCCAGCAACCATGACCTCTACAATGAGCAGTTCTTC. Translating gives CASNHDLYNEQFF.

The CDR3 sequence is CASSFSSRGVREKLFF. Written as DNA, the CDR3 is TGTGCCAGCAGCTTTAGCTCACGGGGGGTACGTGAAAAACTGTTTTTT. The chain combines TRBV4-2 with TRBJ1-4; a possible D gene is TRBD1 (5 bases). Trimming cost V 5 bases and J 7 bases, with 20 bases left between them. From germline, CDR1 is LGHNA and CDR2 YNFKEQ. This CDR3 has 16 residues.

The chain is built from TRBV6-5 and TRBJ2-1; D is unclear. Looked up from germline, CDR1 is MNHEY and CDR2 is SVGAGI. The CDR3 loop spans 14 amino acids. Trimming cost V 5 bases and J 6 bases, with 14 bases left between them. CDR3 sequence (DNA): TGTGCCAGCAGTCCGGGTTCTGGTCCCAATGAGCAGTTCTTC. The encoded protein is CASSPGSGPNEQFF.

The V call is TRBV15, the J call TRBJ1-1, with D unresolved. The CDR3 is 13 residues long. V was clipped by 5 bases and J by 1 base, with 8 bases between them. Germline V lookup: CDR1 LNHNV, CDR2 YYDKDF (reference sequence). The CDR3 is CATSGSSNTEAFF. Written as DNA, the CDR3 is TGTGCCACCAGCGGCTCCTCGAACACTGAAGCTTTCTTT.

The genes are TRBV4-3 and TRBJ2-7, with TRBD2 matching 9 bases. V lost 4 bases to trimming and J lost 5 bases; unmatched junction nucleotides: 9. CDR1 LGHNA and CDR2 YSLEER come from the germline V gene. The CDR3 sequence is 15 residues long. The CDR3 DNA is TGCGCCAGCAGCCCCCTTCTAGCGGGGCCGCACGAGCAGTACTTC. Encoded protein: CASSPLLAGPHEQYF.

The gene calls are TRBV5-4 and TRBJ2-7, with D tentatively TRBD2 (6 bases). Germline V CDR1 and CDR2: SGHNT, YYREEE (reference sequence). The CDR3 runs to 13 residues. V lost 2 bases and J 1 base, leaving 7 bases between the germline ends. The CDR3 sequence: CASSFSGSYEQYF. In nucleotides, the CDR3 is TGTGCCAGCAGCTTCAGCGGGTCCTACGAGCAGTACTTC.

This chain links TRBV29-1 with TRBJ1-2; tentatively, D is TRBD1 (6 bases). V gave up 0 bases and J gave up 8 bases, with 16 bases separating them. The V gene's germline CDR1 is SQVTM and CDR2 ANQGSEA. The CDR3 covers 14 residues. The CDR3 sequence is CSVEDRDTWQGYTF. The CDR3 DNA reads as TGCAGCGTTGAAGACCGGGACACCTGGCAGGGCTACACCTTC. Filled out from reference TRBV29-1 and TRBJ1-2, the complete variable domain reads SAVISQKPSRDICQRGTSLTIQCQVDSQVTMMFWYRQQPGQSLTLIATANQGSEATYESGFVIDKFPISRPNLTFSTLTVSNMSPEDSSIYLCSVEDRDTWQGYTFGSGTRLTVV.